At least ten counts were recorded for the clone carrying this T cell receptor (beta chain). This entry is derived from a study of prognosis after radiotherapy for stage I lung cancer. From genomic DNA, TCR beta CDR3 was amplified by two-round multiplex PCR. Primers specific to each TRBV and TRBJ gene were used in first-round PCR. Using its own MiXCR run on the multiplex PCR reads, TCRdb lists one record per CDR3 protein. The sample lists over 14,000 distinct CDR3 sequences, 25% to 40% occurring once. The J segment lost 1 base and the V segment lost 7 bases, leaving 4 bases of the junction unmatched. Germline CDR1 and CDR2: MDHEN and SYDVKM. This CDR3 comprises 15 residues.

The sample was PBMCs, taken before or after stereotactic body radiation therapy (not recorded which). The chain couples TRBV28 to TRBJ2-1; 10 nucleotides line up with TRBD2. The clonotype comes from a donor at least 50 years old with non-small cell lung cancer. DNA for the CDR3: TGTGCCAGCACCAATAGCGGGGGGTCCTACAATGAGCAGTTCTTC. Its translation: CASTNSGGSYNEQFF.